The 22 T cell receptor beta chains below all came from one sample that was sequenced in a study of CD8 T cells in ankylosing spondylitis. Findings of the study overall: Several highly homologous variants made up a TCR beta motif, and this motif appeared characteristic of ankylosing spondylitis blood.

TCRdb reprocessed the 5' RACE reads via MiXCR and lists one record per CDR3 protein. The sample contains about 800,000 distinct CDR3 sequences, roughly 12% of which appear only once. These receptors have no known antigen. Sequencing input: blood, either unsorted or a sorted T cell fraction (not recorded which). The origin of the receptors is a male donor with ankylosing spondylitis.

The chain joins TRBV20-1 to TRBJ2-1; D not resolved. CDR3 length equals 15 residues. The germline V and J ends were trimmed by 0 bases and 3 bases, with 12 bases remaining between them. In germline, CDR1 is DFQATT, CDR2 SNEGSKA (reference sequence). The chain's CDR3 is CSARDLIQDYNEQFF. CDR3 in DNA: TGCAGTGCTAGAGATTTAATCCAGGACTACAATGAGCAGTTCTTC.

With regard to this clonotype: The junction departs from germline at one end; a sequencing error may be responsible. The CDR3 sequence: CCARERRTSGASSYNEQFF. Here the CDR3 DNA reads TGCTGTGCTAGAGAGAGAAGGACTAGCGGGGCAAGCTCCTACAATGAGCAGTTCTTC. The chain is built from TRBV20-1 and TRBJ2-1, with 12 bases that match TRBD2. This CDR3 spans 19 amino acids. Germline V gene data show CDR1 as DFQATT and CDR2 as SNEGSKA (reference sequence).

This clonotype came up a few times. The rearrangement joins TRBV18 to TRBJ1-6, with a weak D call TRBD1 (6 bases). V was clipped by 2 bases and J by 11 bases, with 16 bases between them. Germline CDR1 is KGHSH and CDR2 is LQKENI. The CDR3 is 15 residues long. CDR3 sequence reads: CASSPTADSETPLHF. The CDR3, as DNA: TGTGCCAGCTCACCAACCGCGGACAGCGAGACACCCCTCCACTTT.

V and J are TRBV5-6 and TRBJ1-5, with TRBD1 as a possible D gene (5 bases). Germline V CDR1 and CDR2: SGHDT, YYEEEE. This CDR3 is 15 amino acids long. V lost 3 bases, J lost 6 bases, and 16 bases lay in between. The CDR3: CASSSWGIRGQPQHF. DNA of the CDR3: TGTGCCAGCAGCTCTTGGGGGATTCGGGGTCAGCCCCAGCATTTT.

The genes are TRBV5-1 and TRBJ2-3; the D gene is possibly TRBD1 (6 bases). Germline values: CDR1 SGHRS, CDR2 YFSETQ. The CDR3 runs 15 residues. V was cut by 2 bases and J by 3 bases, with 13 bases left in between. The CDR3 coding sequence is TGCGCCAGCAGCTTTCAGGGGCTAGGGACAGATACGCAGTATTTT. Protein sequence: CASSFQGLGTDTQYF. Variable domain in full (rest from reference TRBV5-1 and TRBJ2-3): KAGVTQTPRYLIKTRGQQVTLSCSPISGHRSVSWYQQTPGQGLQFLFEYFSETQRNKGNFPGRFSGRQFSNSRSEMNVSTLELGDSALYLCASSFQGLGTDTQYFGPGTRLTVL.

This chain joins TRBV20-1 and TRBJ2-1; D gene ambiguous. The CDR3 contains 13 residues. Trimming took 0 bases from V and 3 from J, leaving 6 bases between them. Germline CDR1 is DFQATT and CDR2 is SNEGSKA (reference sequence). The CDR3 DNA is TGCAGTGCTAGAGACAGTCACTACAATGAGCAGTTCTTC. The encoded protein is CSARDSHYNEQFF.

The V and J genes are TRBV6-1 and TRBJ1-6, with 8 bases aligning to TRBD1. This CDR3 has 14 amino acids. Trimming cost V 6 bases and J 10 bases; bases outside gene matches: 8. Germline V lookup: CDR1 MNHNS, CDR2 SASEGT. CDR3: CASRPTGGRSPLHF. CDR3 in DNA: TGTGCCAGCAGACCCACAGGGGGAAGGTCACCCCTCCACTTT.

This clonotype was seen more than once but under ten times. The chain couples TRBV7-2 to TRBJ2-1, with a weak D call TRBD1 (6 bases). Germline lookup yields CDR1 SGHTA and CDR2 FQGNSA. The CDR3 contains 15 residues. The V gene lost 2 bases and the J gene lost 7 bases, with 15 bases spanning the gap. The CDR3 DNA is TGTGCCAGCAGCTTAATGGGGACACTTGGGAATGAGCAGTTCTTC. Protein product: CASSLMGTLGNEQFF. The full variable domain, in which reference TRBV7-2 and TRBJ2-1 provide the parts outside the CDR3, is GAGVSQSPSNKVTEKGKDVELRCDPISGHTALYWYRQSLGQGLEFLIYFQGNSAPDKSGLPSDRFSAERTGGSVSTLTIQRTQQEDSAVYLCASSLMGTLGNEQFFGPGTRLTVL.

This clonotype has only a few counts. The chain joins TRBV29-1 to TRBJ1-1, with no clear D. Germline V lookup: CDR1 SQVTM, CDR2 ANQGSEA. The CDR3 covers 14 residues. The V gene lost 6 bases and the J gene lost 2 bases, with 16 bases spanning the gap. CDR3 DNA sequence: TGCAGCGTGAGGATCGGCACATCTAACACTGAAGCTTTCTTT. Protein: CSVRIGTSNTEAFF.

This chain links TRBV5-6 with TRBJ2-7; 8 bases map to TRBD1. CDR3 length: 15 amino acids. From germline, CDR1 is SGHDT and CDR2 YYEEEE. With 1 base clipped from V and 3 bases from J, the junction kept 6 bases outside the gene matches. The CDR3 sequence is CASSLFPGGGYEQYF. The CDR3 DNA reads TGTGCCAGCAGCTTGTTCCCAGGGGGCGGCTACGAGCAGTACTTC.

The chain joins TRBV29-1 to TRBJ2-3; TRBD2 agrees at 7 bases. The CDR3 has 13 residues. Unmatched junction bases numbered 8, after V lost 7 bases and J lost 4 bases. The germline gives CDR1 SQVTM, CDR2 ANQGSEA. CDR3 sequence reads: CSGRGSIPDTQYF. CDR3 bases: TGCAGCGGTCGCGGGAGTATCCCAGATACGCAGTATTTT.

This clonotype has ten or more counts. This chain links TRBV7-2 with TRBJ2-3, with TRBD2 matching over 13 bases. CDR1 SGHTA and CDR2 FQGNSA come from the germline V gene. This CDR3 contains 16 residues. Trimming at V came to 5 bases and at J to 7 bases, leaving 9 bases not matched to a gene. The CDR3 reads CASSPRGLAGRHTQYF. The CDR3 bases are TGTGCCAGCAGCCCCCGGGGACTAGCGGGGCGTCATACGCAGTATTTT.

V and J are TRBV3-1 and TRBJ2-1; D tentatively fits TRBD1 or TRBD2 (5 bases each). In germline, CDR1 is LGHDT, CDR2 YNNKEL (reference sequence). V was trimmed by 3 bases and J by 3 bases, leaving 12 bases between them. CDR3 length: 15 amino acids. DNA of the CDR3: TGTGCCAGCAGCCAGGGGGTTACCCTCTACAATGAGCAGTTCTTC. Its protein is CASSQGVTLYNEQFF.

This clonotype occurred a few times. The rearrangement links TRBV5-6 to TRBJ2-2; no definite D call. Looked up from germline, CDR1 is SGHDT and CDR2 is YYEEEE. The length of the CDR3 is 16 residues. V dropped 0 bases and J dropped 0 bases, with 9 bases sitting between them. The CDR3 loop is CASSLEHYANTGELFF. In DNA form, the CDR3 reads TGTGCCAGCAGCTTGGAGCACTACGCGAACACCGGGGAGCTGTTTTTT.

The V and J genes are TRBV2 and TRBJ2-5; 7 nucleotides agree with TRBD1. The CDR3 is 12 amino acids. With V trimmed by 7 bases and J by 3 bases, 2 bases remained unmatched. CDR1 and CDR2 from the germline V gene are SNHLY and FYNNEI. The CDR3, as DNA: TGTGCCAGCACCGGGACAGAAGAGACCCAGTACTTC. Its translation is CASTGTEETQYF.

The V and J genes are TRBV20-1 and TRBJ2-7, with 9 nucleotides matching TRBD1. V was clipped by 6 bases and J by 3 bases; unmatched bases: 6. Germline V gene lookup returns CDR1 DFQATT and CDR2 SNEGSKA (reference sequence). The CDR3 is made up of 13 amino acids. CDR3: CSAPGTGLYEQYF. DNA of the CDR3: TGCAGTGCACCCGGGACAGGGCTCTACGAGCAGTACTTC.

This clonotype was recorded a few times. The CDR3 is CASSPGVRTGELFF. The CDR3, as DNA: TGTGCCAGCAGCCCAGGAGTACGGACCGGGGAGCTGTTTTTT. The V and J genes are TRBV3-1 and TRBJ2-2, with D unclear. The germline CDR1 and CDR2 sequences are LGHDT and YNNKEL (reference sequence). The germline V and J ends were trimmed by 4 bases and 5 bases, with 11 bases remaining between them. This CDR3 region has 14 residues. The complete variable domain, with remaining parts taken from reference TRBV3-1 and TRBJ2-2, reads DTAVSQTPKYLVTQMGNDKSIKCEQNLGHDTMYWYKQDSKKFLKIMFSYNNKELIINETVPNRFSPKSPDKAHLNLHINSLELGDSAVYFCASSPGVRTGELFFGEGSRLTVL.

This clonotype was picked up a small number of times. The chain links TRBV2 to TRBJ2-2, with unresolved D. V was clipped by 2 bases and J by 4 bases, with 8 bases between them. CDR1 is SNHLY and CDR2 is FYNNEI in the germline V gene. This CDR3 spans 14 amino acids. CDR3 loop: CASSEKGFTGELFF. Here the CDR3 DNA reads TGTGCCAGCAGTGAAAAAGGGTTCACCGGGGAGCTGTTTTTT.

This clonotype has only a few counts. CDR3 amino acids: CASSSPGQGYEKLFF. CDR3 in DNA: TGTGCCAGCAGTTCCCCGGGACAGGGCTATGAAAAACTGTTTTTT. This chain joins TRBV12-3 or TRBV12-4 and TRBJ1-4; 9 bases fit TRBD1. Losses at the gene ends were 4 bases for V and 6 bases for J; bases not matched to a gene: 6. This CDR3 contains 15 residues.

The genes are TRBV7-2 and TRBJ1-1; 9 bases agree with TRBD1. CDR3 length equals 14 residues. J gave up 5 bases and V 3 bases, and 4 bases lay outside the gene matches. Germline CDR1 reads SGHTA; CDR2 reads FQGNSA. The CDR3 coding sequence is TGTGCCAGCAGCTTCGACAGGGGGAGGACTGAAGCTTTCTTT. This translates into CASSFDRGRTEAFF.

This clonotype was observed at least ten times. V is TRBV4-3 and J is TRBJ1-2; no definite D call. The CDR3 is made up of 14 amino acids. V lost 1 base, J lost 0 bases, and 6 bases lay in between. Germline V gives CDR1 LGHNA, CDR2 YSLEER. As DNA, the CDR3 is TGCGCCAGCAGCCAAGGGTCCACTAACTATGGCTACACCTTC. Translated: CASSQGSTNYGYTF.

Only a few counts were recorded for this clonotype. The CDR3 here is CSAPDRGAYEQYF. The CDR3 DNA is TGCAGTGCTCCGGACAGGGGAGCTTACGAGCAGTACTTC. V and J are TRBV20-1 and TRBJ2-7; 9 bases line up with TRBD1. V was pared by 5 bases and J by 4 bases, with 6 bases of the junction left unmatched. The CDR3 is made up of 13 amino acids. Germline values: CDR1 DFQATT, CDR2 SNEGSKA (reference sequence).